This record covers a single TCR beta chain. The same CDR3 is also encoded by other DNA sequences in this sample. The source of the sample is a study of blood T cell repertoires in COVID-19. The wider study: Samples representing acute and convalescent COVID-19 were sourced from the United States, Italy and Spain. PBMCs, B-cell-depleted T cells, or T cells were the source of the cDNA or gDNA that made up the material.

The V and J ends lost 5 bases and 2 bases, in that order; junction bases with no gene match: 5. The CDR3 is 15 amino acids. Germline CDR1 LNHDA, CDR2 SQIVND (reference sequence). In the original analysis: By means of reference gene primer amplification, nucleated cell counts were estimated. Assay: immunoSEQ multiplex PCR; the TCRdb copy retains only in-frame clones and omits some. The V and J calls and the clone size are those of that table, but D and trimming were determined from the DNA. The data hold 130,000 to 150,000 clones, with around 82% observed a single time. The J gene is TRBJ2-7, the V gene TRBV19, with 11 bases lining up with TRBD2. Source material: peripheral blood. The TCR sequence derives from a man in his 60s with active or convalescent COVID-19. CDR3: CASSPGTSGTYEQYF. CDR3 DNA sequence: TGTGCCAGTAGTCCCGGGACTAGCGGAACCTACGAGCAGTACTTC.